The rows below give T cell receptor beta chains drawn from one sample of a study of blood T cells in healthy people across ages. TCRdb re-called the 5' RACE reads through MiXCR, storing one row per CDR3 protein. The profile shows roughly 1.9 million distinct CDR3 sequences, about two fifths of them singletons. The source material was blood. The origin of the receptors is a human donor in good health. CDR3s include the opening cysteine and the closing phenylalanine or tryptophan. D genes are given only for firm matches. Clone size is given for some rows only: seen once, a few or many times, or a class if the clone is expanded.

d_call,j_call,v_call,clone_size,cdr3_nt,cdr3_aa
NA,TRBJ2-5,TRBV4-1,NA,TGCGCCAGCAGCCAACCCAAGACAGCTCAAGAGACCCAGTACTTC,CASSQPKTAQETQYF
NA,TRBJ2-1,TRBV25-1,NA,TGTGCCAGCAGTGACGAGTACGCAACCGACAATGAGCAGTTCTTC,CASSDEYATDNEQFF
NA,TRBJ1-3,TRBV7-3,few,TGTGCCAGCGGCCTCAACGGCCCAGCCTCTGGAAACACCATATATTTT,CASGLNGPASGNTIYF
NA,TRBJ2-1,TRBV5-1,few,TGTGCCAGCAGCCTGGAATTAGGGTCCTACAATGAGCAGTTCTTC,CASSLELGSYNEQFF
NA,TRBJ2-5,TRBV29-1,few,TGCAGCGTTGTACCGACACCTGAGACCCAGTACTTC,CSVVPTPETQYF
NA,TRBJ2-5,TRBV10-3,NA,TGTGCCATCAGTGAGGACCGGGTCCAAGAGACCCAGTACTTC,CAISEDRVQETQYF
NA,TRBJ2-7,TRBV7-9,many,TGTGCCAGCAGCGCGCAAACTACCTCCTACGAGCAGTACTTC,CASSAQTTSYEQYF
NA,TRBJ1-2,TRBV15,NA,TGTGCCACCAGGGAGGCGTATGGCTACACCTTC,CATREAYGYTF
NA,TRBJ2-5,TRBV4-1,many,TGCGCCAGCAGCCAGGGGGAGCTGAGGGAGACCCAGTACTTC,CASSQGELRETQYF
NA,TRBJ1-2,TRBV28,NA,TGTGCCAGCACCTTGGGAGGGGGTTATGGCTACACCTTC,CASTLGGGYGYTF
TRBD1,TRBJ1-2,TRBV7-9,few,TGTGCCAGCAGCTTAGCCACAGGGGCATTTCCCTATGGCTACACCTTC,CASSLATGAFPYGYTF
NA,TRBJ2-6,TRBV6-2/TRBV6-3,many,TGTGCCATCCGATCCTCTGGGGCCAACGTCCTGACTTTC,CAIRSSGANVLTF
TRBD1,TRBJ2-7,TRBV2,few,TGTGCCAGCAGTGCACAGGGGGCCAACTACGAGCAGTACTTC,CASSAQGANYEQYF
NA,TRBJ2-7,TRBV27,NA,TGTGCCAGCAGTTTAGAGGGGCCCCCTTCCTACGAGCAGTACTTC,CASSLEGPPSYEQYF
TRBD1,TRBJ1-5,TRBV2,NA,TGTGCCGGCTGGGACAGTCCTTTATCCGGTCAGCCCCAGCATTTT,CAGWDSPLSGQPQHF
NA,TRBJ1-4,TRBV11-1,NA,TGTGCCAGCAGCCCCGACCGGGATCCCTGGAACGAAAAACTGTTTTTT,CASSPDRDPWNEKLFF
NA,TRBJ2-4,TRBV5-1,few,TGCGCCAGCAGCTTGGCTCCGATTAGTGTCACGGCCAAAAACATTCAGTACTTC,CASSLAPISVTAKNIQYF
NA,TRBJ2-6,TRBV4-3,few,TGCGCCAGCAGCCAAGGATCAGTGGGGGCTGGGGCCAACGTCCTGACTTTC,CASSQGSVGAGANVLTF
NA,TRBJ1-6,TRBV7-6,few,TGTGCCAGCAGCTTACGCCCTCCCCCGGACACCGTAAATTCACCCCCCCACTTT,CASSLRPPPDTVNSPPHF
TRBD2,TRBJ2-5,TRBV7-2,NA,TGTGCCAGCAGCCACTCCCAGACTAGCGTCCAAGAGACCCAGTACTTC,CASSHSQTSVQETQYF